This T cell receptor (beta chain) was identified during a study of T cell repertoires in cytomegalovirus infection. Across the whole study: The authors relied on CMV epitopes, both recently identified HLA-C-restricted and well-studied HLA-B-restricted.

The germline V gene encodes CDR1 SNHLY and CDR2 FYNNEI. This CDR3 contains 16 residues. With V trimmed by 6 bases and J by 4 bases, 9 bases remained unmatched. This clonotype showed up just once. The antigen is undetermined. TCRdb processed the reads anew with MiXCR; each CDR3 protein has one entry. The repertoire includes a few hundred thousand distinct CDR3 sequences, roughly a third of them detected once, and 13% sits in the top ten. The source of this sequence is a human donor in good health (CMV status not recorded). Some clones in this sample may be carry-over from other donors' samples. The input for sequencing was cultured PBMCs, taken from culture after CMV antigen stimulation. The rearrangement links TRBV2 to TRBJ2-1; the match to TRBD2 covers 10 bases. CDR3 amino acids: CASSLSLLAGYNEQFF. The CDR3 DNA is TGTGCCAGCAGCCTATCATTACTAGCGGGGTACAATGAGCAGTTCTTC.